This T cell receptor (beta chain) was captured by sequencing in a study of metastatic and nonmetastatic thyroid tumors. Broader study findings: The reported finding was significantly higher TCR beta diversity in malignant thyroid tumors relative to benign nodules, in blood and tumor.

This clone was detected a few times. No antigen is known for it. Every patient underwent thyroid surgery untreated. As processed by the authors: A classifier of distant metastasis in papillary thyroid cancer was built from CDR3 differences (across clinicopathological groups). Using MiXCR, TCRdb re-called clones from the PCR reads. The V and J calls come from TCRdb's annotation, not from the publication. The sample has roughly 13,000 clones, roughly 28% seen once. The sample taken for sequencing was tumor tissue. This clonotype originated in a female donor with papillary thyroid cancer or a benign thyroid nodule (not recorded which). Some clones in this sample may be carry-over from other donors' samples.

The CDR3 reads CATSDGGTYEQYF. The CDR3 DNA sequence: TGTGCCACCAGTGATGGGGGGACTTACGAGCAGTACTTC. The chain is built from TRBV24-1 and TRBJ2-7; perhaps TRBD2 as D (6 bases). This CDR3 comprises 13 residues. V lost 3 bases to trimming and J lost 4 bases, with 9 bases between them. Germline CDR1 reads KGHDR; CDR2 reads SFDVKD.